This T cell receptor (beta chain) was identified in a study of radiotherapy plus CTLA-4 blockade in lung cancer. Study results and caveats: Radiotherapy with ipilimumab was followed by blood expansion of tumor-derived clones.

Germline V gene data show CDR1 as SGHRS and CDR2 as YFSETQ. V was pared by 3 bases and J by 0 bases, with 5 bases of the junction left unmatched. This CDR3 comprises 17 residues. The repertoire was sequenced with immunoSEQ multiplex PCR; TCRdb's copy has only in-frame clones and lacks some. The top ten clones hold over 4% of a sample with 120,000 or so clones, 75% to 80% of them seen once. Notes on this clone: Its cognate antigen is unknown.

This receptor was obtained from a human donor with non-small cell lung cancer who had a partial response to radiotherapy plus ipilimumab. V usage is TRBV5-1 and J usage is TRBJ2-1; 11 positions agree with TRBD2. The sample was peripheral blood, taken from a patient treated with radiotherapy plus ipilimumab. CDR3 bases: TGCGCCAGCAGCTCCGGGACTAGCGGAAGCTCCTACAATGAGCAGTTCTTC. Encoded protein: CASSSGTSGSSYNEQFF.